The clone carrying this TCR beta chain was seen a handful of times. This sample stems from a study of T-cell memory formation after mild COVID-19. About the study: Across donors, TCR clusters were largely donor specific.

TCRdb independently ran MiXCR on the 5' RACE reads; one entry per CDR3 protein. The repertoire holds hundreds of thousands of distinct CDR3 sequences, with about 20% as singletons. The CDR3 runs 16 residues. Germline V gives CDR1 LGHDT, CDR2 YNNKEL (reference sequence). The germline V and J ends were trimmed by 4 bases and 4 bases, with 16 bases remaining between them. The chain uses TRBV3-1 and TRBJ1-4, with D unresolved. Sequencing was carried out using PBMCs or a T cell subset sorted from them (not recorded which). The receptor was isolated from an adult woman who had mild COVID-19 (a few samples of this study predate the infection). Cell type and time point are not known. The CDR3 sequence: CASSLGRTLYNEKLFF. For the CDR3, the DNA is TGTGCCAGCAGCCTCGGCAGAACTCTCTATAATGAAAAACTGTTTTTT. The whole variable domain, remainder taken from reference TRBV3-1 and TRBJ1-4, is DTAVSQTPKYLVTQMGNDKSIKCEQNLGHDTMYWYKQDSKKFLKIMFSYNNKELIINETVPNRFSPKSPDKAHLNLHINSLELGDSAVYFCASSLGRTLYNEKLFFGSGTQLSVL.